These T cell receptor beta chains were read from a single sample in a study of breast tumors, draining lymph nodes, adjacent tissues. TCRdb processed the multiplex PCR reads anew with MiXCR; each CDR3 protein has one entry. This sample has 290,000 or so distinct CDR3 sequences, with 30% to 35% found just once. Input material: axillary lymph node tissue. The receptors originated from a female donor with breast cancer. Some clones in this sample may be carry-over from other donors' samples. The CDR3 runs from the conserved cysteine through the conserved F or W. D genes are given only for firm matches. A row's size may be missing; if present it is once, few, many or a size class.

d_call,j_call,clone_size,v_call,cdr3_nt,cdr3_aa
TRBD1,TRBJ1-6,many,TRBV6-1,TGTGCCAGCAGAACGGGACAGGGGGATCCGTCACCCCTCCACTTT,CASRTGQGDPSPLHF
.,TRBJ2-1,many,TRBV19,TGTGCCAGTAGTATGCGTGGGAGAGACTACAATGAGCAGTTCTTC,CASSMRGRDYNEQFF
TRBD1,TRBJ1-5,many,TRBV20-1,TGCAGTGCTAGAGCGACAGGGAGTCTCAATCAGCCCCAGCATTTT,CSARATGSLNQPQHF
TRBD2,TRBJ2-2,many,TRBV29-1,TGCAGCGTTGAATCGGTAGCTAGCGGGAGAGGCACCGGGGAGCTGTTTTTT,CSVESVASGRGTGELFF
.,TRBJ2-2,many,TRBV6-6,TGTGCCAGCAGTTACTCTAGGCAGACGAACACCGGGGAGCTGTTTTTT,CASSYSRQTNTGELFF
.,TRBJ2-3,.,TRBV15,TGTGCCACCAGCAGTGCTAGTTTTTTGCGGGCGAGCACAGATACGCAGTATTTT,CATSSASFLRASTDTQYF
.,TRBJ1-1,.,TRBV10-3,TGTGCCATCAGGGACACTAAATTCGGGGTGAACACTGAAGCTTTCTTT,CAIRDTKFGVNTEAFF
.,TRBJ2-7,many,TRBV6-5,TGTGCCAGCAGGGACACCAACTCCTACGAGCAGTACTTC,CASRDTNSYEQYF
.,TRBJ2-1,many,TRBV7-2,TGTGCCAGCAGCCAGACGAGGAATGAGCAGTTCTTC,CASSQTRNEQFF
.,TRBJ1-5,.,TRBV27,TGTGCCAGCAGTTTGGCGGGTAGCAATCAGCCCCAGCATTTT,CASSLAGSNQPQHF
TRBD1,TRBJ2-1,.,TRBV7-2,TGTGCCAGCAGTCCCGGGACAGGGAAGAGGGGGTACAATGAGCAGTTCTTC,CASSPGTGKRGYNEQFF
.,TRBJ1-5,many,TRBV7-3,TGTGCCAGCAGCTCCCCCTGTTTCAATCAGCCCCAGCATTTT,CASSSPCFNQPQHF
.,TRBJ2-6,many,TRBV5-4,TGTGCCAGCAGCTTTGAGGGCAGGGTGGCTGGGGCCAACGTCCTGACTTTC,CASSFEGRVAGANVLTF
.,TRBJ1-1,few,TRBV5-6,TGTGCCAGCAGCTTGGCCCCAAGTACTGAAGCTTTCTTT,CASSLAPSTEAFF
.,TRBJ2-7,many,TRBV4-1,TGCGCCAGCAGCCAAGAATGGGGCCCCCTCTACGAGCAGTACTTC,CASSQEWGPLYEQYF
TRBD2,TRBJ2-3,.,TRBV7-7,TGTGCTAGCAGCGACCGACTAGCCGCAGGGGATACGCAGTATTTT,CASSDRLAAGDTQYF
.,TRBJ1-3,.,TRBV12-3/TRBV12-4,TGTGCCAACTCACAGGGCGACTCTGGAAACACCATATATTTT,CANSQGDSGNTIYF
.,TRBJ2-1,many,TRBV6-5,TGTGCCAGCAGTTTTCTTAGGATAGGCGCGGCTTACAATGAGCAGTTCTTC,CASSFLRIGAAYNEQFF
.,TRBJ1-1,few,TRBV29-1,TGCAGCGTTGCCCAGGTCATGAACACTGAAGCTTTCTTT,CSVAQVMNTEAFF
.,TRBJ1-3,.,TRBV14,TGTGCCAGCAGCCAGGTTACGGAGGGGGCTGGAAACACCATATATTTT,CASSQVTEGAGNTIYF
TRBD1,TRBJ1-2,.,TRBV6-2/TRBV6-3,TGTGCCAGCAGCTGGACAGGGGATAAGGGCTACACCTTC,CASSWTGDKGYTF
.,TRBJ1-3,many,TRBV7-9,TGTGCCAGCAGCTGGCTGAGCTCTGGAAACACCATATATTTT,CASSWLSSGNTIYF
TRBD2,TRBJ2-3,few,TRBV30,TGTGCCTGGAGTGTACGCCTAGCGGGAGTTGTGACAGATACGCAGTATTTT,CAWSVRLAGVVTDTQYF
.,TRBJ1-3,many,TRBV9,TGTGCCAGCAGCGTAGCTATGGGAGCAGGAAACACCATATATTTT,CASSVAMGAGNTIYF
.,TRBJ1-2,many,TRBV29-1,TGCAGCGTTGATTTGGGCCAGGTTAACACCTTC,CSVDLGQVNTF
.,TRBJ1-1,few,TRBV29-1,TGCAGCGTTGTAGGAGGGTGGGGCACTGAAGCTTTCTTT,CSVVGGWGTEAFF
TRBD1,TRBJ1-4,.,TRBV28,TGTGCCAGCCCGACAGGGGCCGAGAATGAAAAACTGTTTTTT,CASPTGAENEKLFF
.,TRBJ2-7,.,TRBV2,TGTGCCAGCATCCCAAGCGAGAGTCCCCACGAGCAGTACTTC,CASIPSESPHEQYF
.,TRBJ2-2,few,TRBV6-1,TGTGCCAGCAGTGAATCAGGCCCCGGGGAGCTGTTTTTT,CASSESGPGELFF
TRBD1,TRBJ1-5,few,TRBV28,TGTGCCAGCAGCCCAAGACAGGGGGATTCCCTTGGCAATCAGCCCCAGCATTTT,CASSPRQGDSLGNQPQHF
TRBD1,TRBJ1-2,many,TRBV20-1,TGCAGTGCTAGAACGGGACAGTTTCTCTATGGCTACACCTTC,CSARTGQFLYGYTF
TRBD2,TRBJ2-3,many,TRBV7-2,TGTGCCAGCAGCTTAGACCCAGCGGGAGGTGGCACAGATACGCAGTATTTT,CASSLDPAGGGTDTQYF
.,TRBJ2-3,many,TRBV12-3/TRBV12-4,TGTGCCAGCAGCGACCCCTCGATCACAGATACGCAGTATTTT,CASSDPSITDTQYF
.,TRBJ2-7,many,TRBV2,TGTGCCAGCACTGAGGCCTACGAGCAGTACTTC,CASTEAYEQYF
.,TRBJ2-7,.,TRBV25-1,TGTGCCAGCGGTGATAGGGTCAGGGGCTACGAGCAGTACTTC,CASGDRVRGYEQYF
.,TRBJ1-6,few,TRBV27,TGTGCCAGCAAAGGGCTGGGAAATTCACCCCTCCACTTT,CASKGLGNSPLHF
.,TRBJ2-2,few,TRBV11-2,TGTGCCAGCAGCCGCCCGAGGGCATCCGCCGGGGAGCTGTTTTTT,CASSRPRASAGELFF
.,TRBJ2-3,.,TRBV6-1,TGTGCCAGCAGTTCATTCACTAGCACAGATACGCAGTATTTT,CASSSFTSTDTQYF
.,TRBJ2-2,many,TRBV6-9,TGTGCCAGCAGTTATTCCCCCAGAAAGACGAACACCGGGGAGCTGTTTTTT,CASSYSPRKTNTGELFF